This T cell receptor (delta chain) was identified during a study of gamma-delta chains in newborns, infants, children. Study at large: Innate gammadelta T cells reportedly expand polyclonally right after birth, driven by microbial exposure, per the title.

TCRdb reanalysed the reads via CATT. Here the sample spans 2,300 or so delta-chain clones, more than 6% being singletons. Looked up from germline, CDR1 is GEAIGNYY and CDR2 is EKD. This CDR3 comprises 19 residues. This clone was found a few times. The translation of this DNA and the TCRdb protein of a much larger clone differ at residue 17, probably owing to a read error; the protein shown here is translated from the DNA. The J gene is TRDJ3, the V gene TRDV2; 13 bases map to TRDD3. This TCR was sampled from a child who was a newborn, infant or young child, either healthy, febrile or measles-vaccinated (not recorded which). Specimen: blood. Here the CDR3 reads CACDVLGDTRSWDTRQLFF. DNA for the CDR3: TGTGCCTGTGACGTACTGGGGGATACGCGCTCCTGGGACACCCGACAGCTGTTTTTC.